These T cell receptor beta chains were read from a single sample in a study of blood T cell repertoires in COVID-19. The repertoire was sequenced with immunoSEQ multiplex PCR; TCRdb's copy has only in-frame clones and lacks some. The top ten hold under 9% of the sample, which has 200,000 to 250,000 clones, around 87% seen once. The specimen sequenced was peripheral blood. These receptors were collected from a woman in her 70s with active or convalescent COVID-19. Both conserved end residues are part of each CDR3. Each record gives: V gene, clone size, D gene, J gene, CDR3 protein, CDR3 DNA. The D gene is left open where the match is weak. Size is stated for part of the rows, as once, few or many counts, or as a class when the clone is expanded.

V: TRBV5-1; size: -; D: -; J: TRBJ2-5; CDR3: CASSLLTSPQETQYF; DNA: TGCGCCAGCAGCTTACTTACTTCCCCCCAAGAGACCCAGTACTTC
V: TRBV9; size: -; D: -; J: TRBJ2-3; CDR3: CASSVDSAYSTDTQYF; DNA: TGTGCCAGCAGCGTAGATTCCGCCTATAGCACAGATACGCAGTATTTT
V: TRBV20-1; size: -; D: -; J: TRBJ2-1; CDR3: CSAPTGGEQFF; DNA: TGCAGTGCGCCGACAGGCGGTGAGCAGTTCTTC
V: TRBV4-1; size: -; D: -; J: TRBJ1-3; CDR3: CASSQDGGRSGNTIYF; DNA: TGCGCCAGCAGCCAAGATGGAGGGCGTTCCGGAAACACCATATATTTT
V: TRBV6-2/TRBV6-3; size: -; D: -; J: TRBJ1-1; CDR3: CASSKRQVNTEAFF; DNA: TGTGCCAGCAGTAAAAGACAGGTAAACACTGAAGCTTTCTTT
V: TRBV7-6; size: -; D: TRBD2; J: TRBJ2-2; CDR3: CASSLVGLAGQNTGELFF; DNA: TGTGCCAGCAGCTTAGTCGGACTAGCGGGGCAAAACACCGGGGAGCTGTTTTTT
V: TRBV5-5; size: -; D: TRBD1; J: TRBJ2-7; CDR3: CASSLTGGAYSEQYF; DNA: TGTGCCAGCAGCTTAACAGGGGGCGCATATAGCGAGCAGTACTTC
V: TRBV10-1; size: once; D: -; J: TRBJ1-1; CDR3: CASSDDLNTEAFF; DNA: TGCGCCAGCAGTGACGACTTAAACACTGAAGCTTTCTTT
V: TRBV7-2; size: -; D: -; J: TRBJ1-6; CDR3: CASSLAAGNNSPLHF; DNA: TGTGCCAGCAGCTTAGCAGCAGGGAATAATTCACCCCTCCACTTT
V: TRBV15; size: -; D: -; J: TRBJ2-1; CDR3: CATSRELGPWGRSTNEQFF; DNA: TGTGCCACCAGCAGAGAACTGGGGCCATGGGGAAGGTCTACAAATGAGCAGTTCTTC
V: TRBV6-5; size: -; D: -; J: TRBJ2-7; CDR3: CASSYSGVYEQYF; DNA: TGTGCCAGCAGTTACTCCGGGGTTTACGAGCAGTACTTC
V: TRBV24-1; size: -; D: -; J: TRBJ1-2; CDR3: CATSDRGRTRYTF; DNA: TGTGCCACCAGTGATAGAGGGAGGACCCGCTACACCTTC
V: TRBV7-2; size: few; D: -; J: TRBJ1-5; CDR3: CASSLDRAGQPQHF; DNA: TGTGCCAGCAGCTTAGATAGGGCGGGACAGCCCCAGCATTTT
V: TRBV18; size: -; D: -; J: TRBJ1-6; CDR3: CASSPPLRGNSPLHF; DNA: TGTGCCAGCTCACCCCCATTGAGGGGGAATTCACCCCTCCACTTT
V: TRBV7-2; size: few; D: TRBD1; J: TRBJ1-2; CDR3: CASSFGQVGYTF; DNA: TGTGCCAGCAGCTTCGGACAGGTTGGCTACACCTTC
V: TRBV19; size: -; D: -; J: TRBJ2-2; CDR3: CASSIGRGAGELFF; DNA: TGTGCCAGTAGTATAGGCAGGGGGGCCGGGGAGCTGTTTTTT
V: TRBV27; size: -; D: -; J: TRBJ1-1; CDR3: CASSPGGGFPEAFF; DNA: TGTGCCAGCAGTCCCGGGGGTGGGTTTCCTGAAGCTTTCTTT
V: TRBV20-1; size: -; D: TRBD1; J: TRBJ1-1; CDR3: CSASQGAQTEAFF; DNA: TGCAGTGCTAGTCAGGGGGCGCAAACTGAAGCTTTCTTT
V: TRBV2; size: few; D: -; J: TRBJ1-2; CDR3: CASRAYGGDNGYTF; DNA: TGTGCCTCAAGGGCCTACGGGGGTGATAATGGCTACACCTTC
V: TRBV5-1; size: -; D: TRBD2; J: TRBJ2-2; CDR3: CASSSLAGAGTGELFF; DNA: TGCGCCAGCAGCTCTCTAGCGGGGGCCGGGACCGGGGAGCTGTTTTTT
V: TRBV11-2; size: -; D: -; J: TRBJ1-3; CDR3: CASSLDLSYSGNTIYF; DNA: TGTGCCAGCAGCTTAGATCTGAGCTACTCTGGAAACACCATATATTTT
V: TRBV18; size: -; D: -; J: TRBJ2-7; CDR3: CASSLEWSYEQYF; DNA: TGTGCCAGCTCACTCGAATGGAGTTACGAGCAGTACTTC